The 29 T cell receptor beta chains below were found in one sample sequenced in a study of T-cell memory formation after mild COVID-19. In TCRdb, the 5' RACE reads were re-called with MiXCR into one record per CDR3 protein. The sample has approximately 100,000 distinct CDR3 sequences, 11% seen once. Sequencing was done on a sample of PBMCs or a T cell subset sorted from them (not recorded which). The receptors come from a man between 18 and 35 years old who had mild COVID-19 (a few samples of this study predate the infection). Cell type and time point are not known.

The chain has TRBV7-9 and TRBJ2-3, with a weak D call TRBD2 (5 bases). The germline V gene encodes CDR1 SEHNR and CDR2 FQNEAQ (reference sequence). The CDR3 has 13 residues. V lost 7 bases to trimming and J lost 0 bases, with 8 bases between them. CDR3 nucleotides: TGTGCCAGCACGGGGTATAGCACAGATACGCAGTATTTT. Translated: CASTGYSTDTQYF.

This chain uses TRBV7-9 with TRBJ2-2; D may be TRBD2 (5 bases). Germline V gene lookup returns CDR1 SEHNR and CDR2 FQNEAQ (reference sequence). The V end was cut by 3 bases, the J end by 6 bases, with 14 bases between. This CDR3 region has 15 residues. CDR3 residues: CASSFRAVSSGELFF. CDR3 coding DNA: TGTGCCAGCAGCTTCCGAGCGGTCTCTTCCGGGGAGCTGTTTTTT.

This clonotype has only a few counts. This chain joins TRBV5-5 and TRBJ2-7; TRBD2 matches 8 bases. Germline loops: CDR1 SGHKS, CDR2 YYEKEE (reference sequence). V gave up 4 bases and J gave up 3 bases; unmatched junction bases: 3. This CDR3 comprises 13 residues. CDR3 bases: TGTGCCAGCAGCCAGACTAGCGTCTACGAGCAGTACTTC. Protein: CASSQTSVYEQYF.

This clonotype appeared a few times. The chain couples TRBV6-2 or TRBV6-3 to TRBJ2-7; tentatively, D is TRBD1 or TRBD2 (5 bases each). Deletions cut 6 bases from V and 2 bases from J, with 20 bases between. CDR1 MNHEY and CDR2 SVGEGT come from the germline V gene. CDR3 length equals 16 residues. This CDR3 is CASRFSVQGTAYEQYF. The CDR3 nucleotides are TGTGCCAGCAGATTCAGCGTGCAAGGGACGGCCTACGAGCAGTACTTC.

This clonotype was seen at least ten times. Compared with germline, one end of the junction differs, possibly owing to a read error. V usage is TRBV4-1 and J usage is TRBJ2-4; 9 nucleotides match TRBD1. CDR3 length equals 16 residues. Germline loops: CDR1 MGHRA, CDR2 YSYEKL. In DNA form, the CDR3 reads TGCGCCAGCAGTCAAGGGGACAGGGTAGGCAAAAACATTCAGTACTTC. This codes for CASSQGDRVGKNIQYF.

This clonotype was picked up many times. CDR3 nucleotide sequence: TGTGCCAGCAGTTTGACCACCTTTATTCCTACCGGGGAGCTGTTTTTT. Translation gives CASSLTTFIPTGELFF. V and J are TRBV6-2 or TRBV6-3 and TRBJ2-2; D gene ambiguous. Germline values: CDR1 MNHEY, CDR2 SVGEGT. The length of the CDR3 is 16 residues. V lost 4 bases, J lost 5 bases, and 17 bases lay in between.

This clonotype was counted between two and nine times. The rearrangement uses TRBV2 and TRBJ2-7, with TRBD1 as a possible D gene (6 bases). This CDR3 has 12 residues. The germline V gene encodes CDR1 SNHLY and CDR2 FYNNEI. V was shortened by 2 bases and J by 5 bases, with 7 bases between the two germline ends. The CDR3 protein is CASSEWDNEQYV. CDR3 in DNA: TGTGCCAGCAGTGAATGGGACAACGAGCAGTACGTC.

This clonotype has at least ten counts. The gene calls are TRBV29-1 and TRBJ1-2; the match to TRBD1 covers 8 bases. CDR1 and CDR2 (germline): SQVTM, ANQGSEA. This CDR3 has 11 residues. Trimming cost V 7 bases and J 7 bases; bases outside gene matches: 5. CDR3 coding DNA: TGCAGCGCAGTGGACAGGGCTGGCTACACCTTC. Its translation: CSAVDRAGYTF.

This clonotype has ten or more counts. V is TRBV6-4 and J is TRBJ2-1; the D gene could be TRBD1 or TRBD2 (6 bases each). V lost 0 bases, J lost 0 bases, and 12 bases lay in between. Germline V gene sequence: CDR1 MRHNA, CDR2 SNTAGT. The CDR3 is 17 residues long. The CDR3 reads CASSDSHEGGSYNEQFF. The CDR3 nucleotides are TGTGCCAGCAGTGACTCGCACGAGGGGGGCTCCTACAATGAGCAGTTCTTC.

The genes are TRBV7-2 and TRBJ2-3, with TRBD2 matching 8 bases. Germline lookup yields CDR1 SGHTA and CDR2 FQGNSA. This CDR3 is 12 amino acids long. V dropped 4 bases and J dropped 13; count of bases not matched to a gene: 7. Here the CDR3 DNA reads TGTGCCAGCAGCTCAAGTAGCGGGGCGGAGTATTTT. As protein: CASSSSSGAEYF.

The chain couples TRBV9 to TRBJ2-1; D possibly corresponds to TRBD1 (6 bases). Trimming stripped 4 bases from V and 8 bases from J, with 16 bases between. The CDR3 is made up of 14 amino acids. Germline V gene lookup returns CDR1 SGDLS and CDR2 YYNGEE. DNA of the CDR3: TGTGCCAGCAGCTCCCATAGTGGGGGCGATGAGCAGTTCTTC. It encodes CASSSHSGGDEQFF. Based on the CDR3 plus reference TRBV9 and TRBJ2-1, the full variable domain is DSGVTQTPKHLITATGQRVTLRCSPRSGDLSVYWYQQSLDQGLQFLIQYYNGEERAKGNILERFSAQQFPDLHSELNLSSLELGDSALYFCASSSHSGGDEQFFGPGTRLTVL.

There are a few counts of this clonotype. The chain employs TRBV7-6 and TRBJ2-1; D could derive from TRBD1 or TRBD2 (5 bases each). Germline CDR1 reads SGHVS; CDR2 reads FNYEAQ. The CDR3 has 13 amino acids. Trimming took 1 base from V and 12 from J, leaving 13 bases between them. DNA of the CDR3: TGTGCCAGCAGCTTAGGGCGGGCAGGGCCGCAGTTCTTC. Translating gives CASSLGRAGPQFF.

This clonotype appeared a few times. The chain links TRBV4-2 to TRBJ2-7, with no clear D. V shed 0 bases and J shed 4 bases, with 10 bases lying between them. Per the germline V gene, CDR1 is LGHNA and CDR2 is YNFKEQ. The CDR3 has 14 residues. The CDR3 DNA sequence: TGTGCCAGCAGCCAAGATGAAGGGTCGTACGAGCAGTACGTC. This translates into CASSQDEGSYEQYV.

In its sample, this clonotype was seen many times. The CDR3 is CASSQVVRGQETQYF. The CDR3, as DNA: TGCGCCAGCAGCCAAGTAGTCCGGGGGCAAGAGACCCAGTACTTC. The chain is built from TRBV4-1 and TRBJ2-5; tentatively, D is TRBD2 (6 bases). The CDR3 is made up of 15 amino acids. Deletions cut 1 base from V and 2 bases from J, with 11 bases between. Germline assignment: CDR1 MGHRA and CDR2 YSYEKL.

The chain combines TRBV7-6 with TRBJ1-1, with D possibly being TRBD1 (5 bases). Trimming shortened V by 5 bases and J by 4 bases, and 20 bases separated the two germline ends. CDR1 is SGHVS, CDR2 FNYEAQ, per germline. CDR3 length: 16 amino acids. The CDR3 DNA reads TGTGCCAGCAGCCGAGTTCTGGGGGTTGGAATCACTGAAGCTTTCTTT. Its protein product is CASSRVLGVGITEAFF.

V usage is TRBV3-1 and J usage is TRBJ2-1, with 13 nucleotides matching TRBD2. The CDR3 spans 17 residues. V shed 3 bases, J shed 0 bases, and the junction held 2 bases outside the gene matches. Looked up from germline, CDR1 is LGHDT and CDR2 is YNNKEL (reference sequence). CDR3 protein: CASSQGLAGSSYNEQFF. The CDR3 bases are TGTGCCAGCAGCCAGGGACTAGCGGGGAGCTCCTACAATGAGCAGTTCTTC.

This clonotype has only a few counts. V is TRBV6-5 and J is TRBJ1-1; D gene uncertain. The germline CDR1 and CDR2 sequences are MNHEY and SVGAGI. The CDR3 is 13 amino acids. V was pared by 4 bases and J by 2 bases, with 8 bases between. The CDR3 protein is CASSLGINTEAFF. DNA of the CDR3: TGTGCCAGCAGTTTAGGCATTAACACTGAAGCTTTCTTT.

This clonotype turned up a few times. The J gene is TRBJ1-2, the V gene TRBV29-1; D might be TRBD1 (5 bases). Per germline, CDR1 SQVTM and CDR2 ANQGSEA. The V gene lost 7 bases and the J gene lost 4 bases, with 13 bases spanning the gap. CDR3 length: 12 residues. The CDR3 is CSGDSGTYGYTF. The CDR3 region has the DNA TGCAGCGGGGACTCAGGGACCTATGGCTACACCTTC.

This clonotype was counted a few times. The chain employs TRBV28 and TRBJ1-5, with TRBD1 matching 7 bases. This CDR3 is 14 amino acids long. V shed 2 bases and J 5 bases; nucleotides not matched to a gene: 3. Germline lookup yields CDR1 MDHEN and CDR2 SYDVKM. CDR3 residues: CASSLDRAYQPQHF. Here the CDR3 DNA reads TGTGCCAGCAGTTTAGACAGGGCTTATCAGCCCCAGCATTTT.

This clonotype occurred a few times. The chain couples TRBV6-2 or TRBV6-3 to TRBJ2-3; D unresolved. The CDR3 covers 12 residues. Germline V gene lookup returns CDR1 MNHEY and CDR2 SVGEGT. Trimming shortened V by 8 bases and J by 4 bases, and 10 bases separated the two germline ends. The CDR3 nucleotides read TGTGCCAGCGGTGCAAGCCCAGATACGCAGTATTTT. Protein product: CASGASPDTQYF.

This clonotype has more than one count but fewer than ten. The chain uses TRBV19 and TRBJ2-2; no firm D call. The V and J ends lost 3 bases and 1 base respectively, with 3 bases between them. The CDR3 spans 13 residues. CDR1 is LNHDA and CDR2 is SQIVND in the germline V gene (reference sequence). The CDR3 is CASSILNTGELFF. The CDR3 nucleotides are TGTGCCAGTAGTATCCTGAACACCGGGGAGCTGTTTTTT.

V usage is TRBV29-1 and J usage is TRBJ2-5, with D perhaps TRBD2 (5 bases). CDR3 length: 16 amino acids. Trimming took 7 bases from V and 5 from J, leaving 26 bases between them. Germline-derived CDR1 and CDR2 are SQVTM and ANQGSEA. DNA of the CDR3: TGCAGCGCCCTTGGGATGGCGGGCCTTCCGGGGGAGACCCAGTACTTC. Its translation is CSALGMAGLPGETQYF.

The rearrangement uses TRBV11-2 and TRBJ2-2; no definite D call. The V and J ends lost 5 bases and 2 bases respectively, with 9 bases between them. There are 14 residues in the CDR3. Germline V lookup: CDR1 SGHAT, CDR2 FQNNGV. CDR3 residues: CASSPPLNTGELFF. CDR3 DNA: TGTGCCAGCAGCCCGCCATTAAACACCGGGGAGCTGTTTTTT.

This clonotype was seen only a few times. The genes are TRBV4-1 and TRBJ2-7, with TRBD1 matching over 10 bases. V trimming: 1 base; J trimming: 2 bases; junction bases outside the gene matches: 2. CDR3 length: 15 residues. In germline, CDR1 is MGHRA, CDR2 YSYEKL. CDR3 in DNA: TGCGCCAGCAGCCAAGGACAGGGGGCCCCCTACGAGCAGTACGTC. Amino acids: CASSQGQGAPYEQYV.

V usage is TRBV5-4 and J usage is TRBJ2-5; D perhaps matches TRBD1 (6 bases). The CDR3 is 14 residues long. CDR1 and CDR2 from the germline V gene are SGHNT and YYREEE (reference sequence). V lost 4 bases, J lost 1 base, and 11 bases lay in between. This CDR3 reads CASSPQGFQETQYF. Written as DNA, the CDR3 is TGTGCCAGCAGCCCCCAGGGGTTCCAAGAGACCCAGTACTTC. The full variable domain, with the rest looked up from reference TRBV5-4 and TRBJ2-5, is ETGVTQSPTHLIKTRGQQVTLRCSSQSGHNTVSWYQQALGQGPQFIFQYYREEENGRGNFPPRFSGLQFPNYSSELNVNALELDDSALYLCASSPQGFQETQYFGPGTRLLVL.

This clonotype was found a few times. This CDR3 fails to terminate in the conserved phenylalanine or tryptophan, so it likely reflects a read error. CDR3 residues: CASSFQNTEAFL. CDR3 DNA sequence: TGTGCCAGCAGCTTCCAGAACACTGAAGCTTTCCTT. The rearrangement joins TRBV7-8 to TRBJ1-1; D not resolved. Germline V gene sequence: CDR1 SGHVS, CDR2 FQNEAQ. The CDR3 is 12 residues long. V lost 3 bases and J 1 base, leaving 3 bases between the germline ends.

The sample holds a few counts of this clonotype. V is TRBV27 and J is TRBJ2-7; 7 nucleotides agree with TRBD1. The CDR3 loop spans 14 amino acids. Germline V gene sequence: CDR1 MNHEY, CDR2 SMNVEV (reference sequence). J gave up 3 bases and V 5 bases, and 7 bases lay outside the gene matches. The CDR3 region has the DNA TGTGCCAGCAGTATCCTCGGGACAGTCTACGAGCAGTACTTC. Protein: CASSILGTVYEQYF.

This clonotype has more than one count but fewer than ten. The chain is built from TRBV29-1 and TRBJ2-5; 7 bases align to TRBD2. After removal of 3 bases from V and 4 bases from J, the junction contained 11 bases not matched to a gene. CDR1 and CDR2 (germline): SQVTM, ANQGSEA. CDR3 size: 15 residues. CDR3 nucleotide sequence: TGCAGCGTTGAGACCCCTACGGGGGGAAGAGAGACCCAGTACTTC. Protein product: CSVETPTGGRETQYF.

A few counts support this clonotype. The chain employs TRBV20-1 and TRBJ2-3, with no clear D. Trimming pared 1 base from V and 0 bases from J, leaving 5 bases between. This CDR3 spans 13 amino acids. Germline CDR1 reads DFQATT; CDR2 reads SNEGSKA (reference sequence). The CDR3 here is CSARVVSTDTQYF. The CDR3, as DNA: TGCAGTGCTAGAGTGGTGAGCACAGATACGCAGTATTTT.